This is a list of T cell receptor beta chains from one sample in a study of vaccination effects on CD4 cells after COVID-19. TCRdb keeps only in-frame clones here, not all; method: immunoSEQ multiplex PCR. The profile shows about 66,000 clones, 70% to 75% of them singletons. Their antigens remain unidentified. The sample here was CD4+ T cells from PBMCs cultured without peptide, taken after COVID-19 vaccination. The receptors shown here come from a human donor who received a COVID-19 vaccine. The CDR3 runs from the conserved cysteine through the conserved F or W. The D gene is left open where the match is weak. Expanded clones are given a class, and other clones once, few, many or no size at all.

j_call clone_size d_call v_call cdr3_aa cdr3_nt
TRBJ1-5 few . TRBV19 CASSIGRWRGKDQPQHF TGTGCCAGTAGTATAGGGAGGTGGAGGGGGAAGGATCAGCCCCAGCATTTT
TRBJ2-1 . TRBD2 TRBV5-1 CASSLVAGGSYNEQFF TGCGCCAGCAGCTTGGTGGCGGGGGGGTCCTACAATGAGCAGTTCTTC
TRBJ2-6 once . TRBV6-2/TRBV6-3 CASSYAGSGANVLTF TGTGCCAGCAGTTACGCGGGGTCTGGGGCCAACGTCCTGACTTTC
TRBJ1-4 once . TRBV11-2 CASSFGGGKLFF TGTGCCAGCAGCTTTGGGGGAGGAAAACTGTTTTTT
TRBJ1-2 few . TRBV5-6 CASSKGLIYGYTF TGTGCCAGCAGCAAGGGACTGATTTATGGCTACACCTTC
TRBJ2-5 . TRBD1 TRBV28 CASSQSGTAETQYF TGTGCCAGCAGTCAATCTGGGACAGCCGAGACCCAGTACTTC
TRBJ1-4 . . TRBV10-3 CATSGTSATNEKLFF TGTGCCACATCGGGGACATCCGCAACTAATGAAAAACTGTTTTTT
TRBJ2-5 . TRBD1 TRBV5-8 CASSSGRTGLETQYF TGTGCCAGCAGCTCTGGCCGGACAGGTTTGGAGACCCAGTACTTC
TRBJ2-2 . . TRBV9 CASSVASGSTGELFF TGTGCCAGCAGCGTAGCGTCGGGGTCCACCGGGGAGCTGTTTTTT
TRBJ2-3 . . TRBV4-3 CASSQTLSADTQYF TGCGCCAGCAGTCAAACTCTTTCGGCAGATACGCAGTATTTT
TRBJ2-5 . . TRBV14 CASSQVRGETQYF TGTGCCAGCAGCCAAGTACGAGGCGAGACCCAGTACTTC
TRBJ1-4 once . TRBV6-2/TRBV6-3 CASSDGGASEKLFF TGTGCCAGCAGTGACGGGGGCGCGAGTGAAAAACTGTTTTTT
TRBJ2-1 . . TRBV25-1 CASSISGSGYNEQFF TGTGCCAGCAGTATCTCAGGGTCCGGGTACAATGAGCAGTTCTTC
TRBJ1-1 few . TRBV28 CASSASGVSEAFF TGTGCCAGCAGTGCTTCGGGGGTCAGTGAAGCTTTCTTT
TRBJ2-5 . . TRBV2 CASTLSGVEETQYF TGTGCCAGCACCCTTAGCGGCGTTGAAGAGACCCAGTACTTC
TRBJ2-3 . . TRBV6-5 CASRRAGRTDTQYF TGTGCCAGCAGGAGGGCAGGGCGAACAGATACGCAGTATTTT
TRBJ1-6 . . TRBV24-1 CATSDFTGTPLHF TGTGCCACCAGTGATTTTACCGGGACTCCCCTCCACTTT
TRBJ1-1 . . TRBV2 CASPNQATVNTEAFF TGTGCCAGCCCCAACCAGGCGACGGTGAACACTGAAGCTTTCTTT
TRBJ1-5 . TRBD1 TRBV29-1 CSASGGDHQPQHF TGCAGCGCCTCAGGGGGCGATCATCAGCCCCAGCATTTT
TRBJ2-1 . TRBD2 TRBV7-3 CASSYSSGPQNEQFF TGTGCCAGCAGCTATTCTAGCGGACCCCAGAATGAGCAGTTCTTC
TRBJ2-1 . TRBD2 TRBV7-3 CASSLSGGSYNEQFF TGTGCCAGCAGCTTAAGCGGGGGTTCCTACAATGAGCAGTTCTTC
TRBJ1-5 . . TRBV3-1/TRBV3-2 CASSLGHQPQHF TGTGCCAGCAGCCTAGGGCATCAGCCCCAGCATTTT
TRBJ1-2 . TRBD1 TRBV29-1 CSVSGQGFGYGYTF TGCAGCGTAAGCGGACAGGGTTTTGGCTATGGCTACACCTTC
TRBJ1-6 . TRBD1 TRBV9 CASTSDRGNSPLHF TGTGCCAGCACGTCGGACAGGGGAAATTCACCCCTCCACTTT
TRBJ2-2 . TRBD1 TRBV6-2/TRBV6-3 CASSYPGQVSGELFF TGTGCCAGCAGTTACCCGGGACAGGTTTCCGGGGAGCTGTTTTTT
TRBJ2-1 few TRBD2 TRBV2 CASSDGTRYNEQFF TGTGCCAGCAGTGATGGGACTAGATACAATGAGCAGTTCTTC
TRBJ1-2 . TRBD1 TRBV7-2 CASSLDGATGALGYTF TGTGCCAGCAGCTTAGATGGGGCAACAGGGGCGCTTGGCTACACCTTC
TRBJ1-1 few TRBD1 TRBV18 CASSPLGQGTEAFF TGTGCCAGCTCACCACTCGGACAGGGCACTGAAGCTTTCTTT
TRBJ2-1 once TRBD2 TRBV4-2 CASSGGLAGRNEQFF TGTGCCAGCAGCGGCGGACTAGCGGGGAGAAATGAGCAGTTCTTC
TRBJ2-5 . TRBD2 TRBV19 CASSIPGGGETQYF TGTGCCAGTAGTATCCCTGGGGGGGGAGAGACCCAGTACTTC
TRBJ2-1 . TRBD2 TRBV24-1 CATSDPSLRSGEYNEQFF TGTGCCACCAGTGACCCCTCTCTTAGGAGCGGGGAGTACAATGAGCAGTTCTTC
TRBJ2-6 . . TRBV5-1 CASSLESSGANVLTF TGCGCCAGCAGCTTGGAGAGCTCTGGGGCCAACGTCCTGACTTTC
TRBJ2-3 . TRBD2 TRBV18 CASSPIAGTSGPNTDTQYF TGTGCCAGCTCACCAATAGCAGGGACTAGCGGGCCGAACACAGATACGCAGTATTTT
TRBJ1-1 few TRBD1 TRBV11-3 CASSLTGITEAFF TGTGCCAGCAGCTTGACAGGGATAACTGAAGCTTTCTTT
TRBJ1-1 once . TRBV6-1 CASSEVRMNTEAFF TGTGCCAGCAGTGAAGTCAGGATGAACACTGAAGCTTTCTTT
TRBJ1-6 . . TRBV19 CASNEAPGMPPLHF TGTGCCAGTAATGAGGCCCCGGGGATGCCACCCCTCCACTTT
TRBJ1-1 . . TRBV18 CASSPRTDNEAFF TGTGCCAGCTCACCACGAACCGATAATGAAGCTTTCTTT
TRBJ2-2 . . TRBV7-8 CASSPFHTGELFF TGTGCCAGCAGCCCCTTCCACACCGGGGAGCTGTTTTTT
TRBJ1-3 . TRBD1 TRBV7-6 CASSAGQALSGNTIYF TGTGCCAGCAGCGCCGGACAGGCCCTCTCTGGAAACACCATATATTTT
TRBJ2-3 . TRBD2 TRBV6-1 CASSDPPGTSGGATDTQYF TGTGCCAGCAGTGACCCCCCGGGGACTAGCGGGGGGGCGACAGATACGCAGTATTTT